This T cell receptor beta chain was retrieved from a study of T-cell memory formation after mild COVID-19. The CDR3 has 14 amino acids. The germline gives CDR1 WSHSY, CDR2 SAAADI. V lost 6 bases and J 9 bases, leaving 18 bases between the germline ends. This clonotype was observed a handful of times. A 5'RACE reaction primed in the constant segment made cDNA libraries of TCR alpha and TCR beta, and these carried sample barcodes and UMIs. One entry per CDR3 protein, called by TCRdb with MiXCR from the 5' RACE reads. The sample shows just under 150,000 distinct CDR3 sequences, approximately 21% of them seen only once.

The sequenced sample was PBMCs or a T cell subset sorted from them (not recorded which). The rearrangement links TRBV10-2 to TRBJ2-1; a weak D match, TRBD2 (5 bases). This receptor was obtained from an adult woman who had mild COVID-19 (a few samples of this study predate the infection). Cell type and time point are not known. CDR3 sequence reads: CASRLGSLGSEQFF. The CDR3 nucleotides read TGCGCCAGCAGACTAGGCAGCCTAGGTAGTGAGCAGTTCTTC.